The 26 T cell receptor beta chains given below trace back to one sample, sequenced in a study of cytomegalovirus exposure and HLA in healthy donors. Primers: 60 Vbeta forward and 13 Jbeta reverse. Only in-frame clones appear in the TCRdb table, and some are missing; sequencing was by immunoSEQ multiplex PCR. The data hold under 200,000 clones, with approximately 80% observed a single time. The sequenced material came from PBMCs. These receptor sequences come from a woman aged 45-60 years in good health and CMV-seropositive.

The chain employs TRBV5-4 and TRBJ1-2; D is uncertain. V dropped 2 bases and J dropped 8 bases, with 16 bases sitting between them. The CDR3 loop spans 14 amino acids. The germline V gene encodes CDR1 SGHNT and CDR2 YYREEE (reference sequence). This CDR3 is CASSFPDGGIGYTF. CDR3 nucleotides: TGTGCCAGCAGCTTCCCGGACGGAGGCATCGGCTACACCTTC.

This chain uses TRBV14 with TRBJ1-3; the D is unclear. Germline V lookup: CDR1 SGHDN, CDR2 FVKESK. The CDR3 extends over 15 amino acids. V dropped 1 base and J dropped 0 bases, with 7 bases sitting between them. CDR3 nucleotide sequence: TGTGCCAGCAGCCAAGGACTCTACTCTGGAAACACCATATATTTT. Its protein is CASSQGLYSGNTIYF. Together with reference TRBV14 and TRBJ1-3, the CDR3 gives the full variable domain: EAGVTQFPSHSVIEKGQTVTLRCDPISGHDNLYWYRRVMGKEIKFLLHFVKESKQDESGMPNNRFLAERTGGTYSTLKVQPAELEDSGVYFCASSQGLYSGNTIYFGEGSWLTVV.

This chain joins TRBV19 and TRBJ2-7; 12 bases match TRBD2. V dropped 6 bases and J dropped 6; count of bases not matched to a gene: 3. CDR1 is LNHDA, CDR2 SQIVND, per germline (reference sequence). The CDR3 is 13 residues long. The CDR3 sequence is CASRAGLAGEQYF. The CDR3 nucleotides are TGTGCCAGTAGGGCGGGACTAGCGGGCGAGCAGTACTTC. The whole variable domain, filled in from reference TRBV19 and TRBJ2-7, reads DGGITQSPKYLFRKEGQNVTLSCEQNLNHDAMYWYRQDPGQGLRLIYYSQIVNDFQKGDIAEGYSVSREKKESFPLTVTSAQKNPTAFYLCASRAGLAGEQYFGPGTRLTVT.

The chain recombines TRBV9 with TRBJ1-1; D is undetermined. The germline V gene has CDR1 SGDLS and CDR2 YYNGEE. There are 12 residues in the CDR3. Trimming left V 0 bases short and J 6 bases short, with 6 bases between. The CDR3 DNA sequence: TGTGCCAGCAGCGTAGTGGGCGCTGAAGCTTTCTTT. It yields the protein CASSVVGAEAFF.

The V and J genes are TRBV6-1 and TRBJ1-3; D not certain. This CDR3 is 14 amino acids long. CDR1 is MNHNS and CDR2 is SASEGT in the germline V gene. V lost 10 bases and J 0 bases, leaving 13 bases between the germline ends. The CDR3 nucleotides are TGTGCCATCTCCAAACTCCACTCTGGAAACACCATATATTTT. This codes for CAISKLHSGNTIYF.

The chain employs TRBV5-1 and TRBJ2-2; 9 bases align to TRBD2. From germline, CDR1 is SGHRS and CDR2 YFSETQ. CDR3 length equals 14 residues. J gave up 3 bases and V 6 bases, and 3 bases lay outside the gene matches. Here the CDR3 reads CASTLAGYTGELFF. In DNA, the CDR3 is TGCGCCAGCACTCTAGCGGGGTACACCGGGGAGCTGTTTTTT.

The gene calls are TRBV5-1 and TRBJ2-2; D ambiguous. This CDR3 region has 14 residues. CDR1 and CDR2 from the germline V gene are SGHRS and YFSETQ. Between the trimmed V and J ends, which lost 1 base and 3 bases, there was a span of 7 bases. Written as DNA, the CDR3 is TGCGCCAGCAGCTTGTCCTCCTACACCGGGGAGCTGTTTTTT. Translation gives CASSLSSYTGELFF.

This chain joins TRBV7-2 and TRBJ1-5, with TRBD1 as a possible D gene (5 bases). Per germline, CDR1 SGHTA and CDR2 FQGNSA. CDR3 length: 13 amino acids. Trimming removed 3 bases from V and 4 bases from J, with 7 bases in between. The CDR3 spells CASSLGLNQPQHF. The CDR3, as DNA: TGTGCCAGCAGCTTGGGACTAAATCAGCCCCAGCATTTT.

The CDR3 region has the DNA TGTGCCAGCACCAAGGGTAGGACAGGGCCGCCAGATACGCAGTATTTT. It encodes CASTKGRTGPPDTQYF. The gene calls are TRBV21-1 and TRBJ2-3; the table assigns TRBD1, which was not confirmed against the DNA. TRBV21-1 is listed as a pseudogene. The CDR3 totals 16 residues.

The gene calls are TRBV28 and TRBJ1-1, with 7 bases matching TRBD1. The CDR3 sequence is 11 residues long. Per the germline V gene, CDR1 is MDHEN and CDR2 is SYDVKM. V was pared by 7 bases and J by 9 bases, with 5 bases of the junction left unmatched. The CDR3, as DNA: TGTGCCAGCACCCAGACAGGGAAAGCTTTCTTT. Translating it yields CASTQTGKAFF.

The chain is built from TRBV7-2 and TRBJ2-1, with TRBD2 identical over 7 bases. CDR1 is SGHTA and CDR2 is FQGNSA in the germline V gene. The V and J ends lost 5 bases and 5 bases, in that order; junction bases with no gene match: 9. The CDR3 sequence is 15 residues long. The CDR3 nucleotides are TGTGCCAGCAGCCTGCCCTTCGCGGGGGACAATGAGCAGTTCTTC. Translation gives CASSLPFAGDNEQFF. Full variable domain (remainder filled in from reference TRBV7-2 and TRBJ2-1): GAGVSQSPSNKVTEKGKDVELRCDPISGHTALYWYRQSLGQGLEFLIYFQGNSAPDKSGLPSDRFSAERTGGSVSTLTIQRTQQEDSAVYLCASSLPFAGDNEQFFGPGTRLTVL.

The chain couples TRBV5-1 to TRBJ1-2, with 9 bases matching TRBD1. The V segment lost 2 bases and the J segment 6 bases; nucleotides outside the gene matches: 2. This CDR3 has 13 residues. Germline-derived CDR1 and CDR2 are SGHRS and YFSETQ. This CDR3 is CASSFGQGNGYTF. The CDR3 DNA is TGCGCCAGCAGCTTCGGACAGGGGAATGGCTACACCTTC.

The chain recombines TRBV6-1 with TRBJ1-1; D might be TRBD1 (5 bases). This CDR3 is 13 amino acids long. The germline V gene encodes CDR1 MNHNS and CDR2 SASEGT. V was cut by 5 bases and J by 2 bases, with 9 bases left in between. DNA for the CDR3: TGTGCCAGCAGTTTCGACAGAAACACTGAAGCTTTCTTT. Protein product: CASSFDRNTEAFF.

As to this clone: One end of the junction is discordant with germline, which a read error may explain. V is TRBV7-9 and J is TRBJ2-1, with D uncertain. The length of the CDR3 is 14 residues. CDR1 SEHNR and CDR2 FQNEAQ come from the germline V gene (reference sequence). The CDR3 spells CSSSLSSVDNEQFF. CDR3 in DNA: TGTTCCAGCAGCTTATCCAGCGTGGACAATGAGCAGTTCTTC.

The chain has TRBV5-4 and TRBJ2-5; D call uncertain. The V end was cut by 5 bases, the J end by 5 bases, with 13 bases between. Germline assignment: CDR1 SGHNT and CDR2 YYREEE (reference sequence). The CDR3 extends over 13 amino acids. The CDR3 DNA follows: TGTGCCAGCAGGGCGGCAATTCAGGAGACCCAGTACTTC. Amino acid sequence: CASRAAIQETQYF. Drawing the rest from reference TRBV5-4 and TRBJ2-5, the complete variable domain is ETGVTQSPTHLIKTRGQQVTLRCSSQSGHNTVSWYQQALGQGPQFIFQYYREEENGRGNFPPRFSGLQFPNYSSELNVNALELDDSALYLCASRAAIQETQYFGPGTRLLVL.

This chain joins TRBV5-1 and TRBJ2-1; 8 nucleotides line up with TRBD1. V lost 0 bases, J lost 7 bases, and 9 bases stayed unmatched. The CDR3 sequence is 16 residues long. Germline CDR1 reads SGHRS; CDR2 reads YFSETQ. CDR3 sequence (DNA): TGCGCCAGCAGCTTGGATCGGTTCAGGGGGCTTAATGAGCAGTTCTTC. Translation: CASSLDRFRGLNEQFF.

V is TRBV6-4 and J is TRBJ1-6, with D hard to call. Germline CDR1 and CDR2: MRHNA and SNTAGT. The CDR3 runs to 15 residues. The ends were cut back, 2 bases at V and 0 bases at J, with 5 bases in the middle. CDR3 bases: TGTGCCAGCAGTGACACATTCTCCTATAATTCACCCCTCCACTTT. Translating gives CASSDTFSYNSPLHF.

The J gene is TRBJ2-5, the V gene TRBV4-2; TRBD2 aligns across 13 bases. Germline CDR1 and CDR2: LGHNA and YNFKEQ. CDR3 size: 16 residues. The J segment lost 4 bases and the V segment lost 0 bases, leaving 2 bases of the junction unmatched. CDR3 protein: CASSQEGLAGRETQYF. CDR3 coding DNA: TGTGCCAGCAGCCAAGAGGGACTAGCGGGGAGAGAGACCCAGTACTTC.

The chain links TRBV6-6 to TRBJ1-5, with TRBD1 identical over 8 bases. CDR3 length equals 15 residues. CDR1 is MNHNY and CDR2 is SVGAGI in the germline V gene (reference sequence). The V segment lost 4 bases and the J segment 1 base; nucleotides outside the gene matches: 3. CDR3 nucleotides: TGTGCCAGCAGTTGGAACAGGGGGAGCAATCAGCCCCAGCATTTT. Its protein product is CASSWNRGSNQPQHF.

The chain joins TRBV5-1 to TRBJ2-1, with 11 positions matching TRBD2. This CDR3 is built from 17 residues. In germline, CDR1 is SGHRS, CDR2 YFSETQ. The V segment lost 3 bases and the J segment 5 bases; nucleotides outside the gene matches: 10. As DNA, the CDR3 is TGCGCCAGCAGCTCCGGGGGGCTAGCGGGGGGCCACAATGAGCAGTTCTTC. This gives the protein CASSSGGLAGGHNEQFF.

This clone came up a few times. The chain joins TRBV19 to TRBJ2-2, with 8 bases aligning to TRBD2. The CDR3 contains 13 residues. CDR1 is LNHDA, CDR2 SQIVND, per germline (reference sequence). V was clipped by 8 bases and J by 7 bases; unmatched bases: 6. In DNA, the CDR3 is TGTGCCAGTTCCCGGGGGGGCCACGGGGAGCTGTTTTTT. It translates to CASSRGGHGELFF.

The chain carries TRBV5-1 and TRBJ1-6; no clear D gene. Germline V gene sequence: CDR1 SGHRS, CDR2 YFSETQ. The CDR3 is 16 amino acids. Trimming pared 0 bases from V and 0 bases from J, leaving 7 bases between. CDR3 coding DNA: TGCGCCAGCAGCTTGGATCCGAGCTCCTATAATTCACCCCTCCACTTT. The encoded protein is CASSLDPSSYNSPLHF.

The V call is TRBV2, the J call TRBJ1-1; 7 bases agree with TRBD1. Germline CDR1 reads SNHLY; CDR2 reads FYNNEI. The trim removed 4 bases at V and 8 bases at J, leaving 4 bases unmatched. The CDR3 spans 12 residues. The CDR3 DNA reads as TGTGCCAGCAGTGTGCCCAGGGGGGAAGCTTTCTTT. Its protein is CASSVPRGEAFF.

The chain links TRBV5-1 to TRBJ1-1, with 7 bases lining up with TRBD1. J lost 2 bases, V lost 2 bases, and 9 bases had no gene match. Germline lookup yields CDR1 SGHRS and CDR2 YFSETQ. There are 16 residues in the CDR3. The CDR3 nucleotides read TGCGCCAGCAGCTTCTCGACAGGGACGGCAAACACTGAAGCTTTCTTT. Encoded protein: CASSFSTGTANTEAFF.

The chain's CDR3 is CASSLDSLLSEKLFF. The CDR3 bases are TGTGCCAGCAGCTTAGACAGCCTTTTAAGTGAAAAACTGTTTTTT. The chain uses TRBV7-9 and TRBJ1-4, with D hard to call. This CDR3 has 15 amino acids. Deletions cut 1 base from V and 7 bases from J, with 13 bases between. Germline V gives CDR1 SEHNR, CDR2 FQNEAQ (reference sequence).

This clone was seen a single time. The chain recombines TRBV9 with TRBJ2-5, with no clear D. V was cut by 3 bases and J by 5 bases, with 5 bases left in between. The germline V gene encodes CDR1 SGDLS and CDR2 YYNGEE. The CDR3 consists of 11 residues. The CDR3 sequence is CASSASETQYF. The CDR3 DNA is TGTGCCAGCAGCGCCAGTGAGACCCAGTACTTC.